This record covers a single TCR beta chain. What it recognizes is unknown. Two replicates per tumor sample, mostly from about 4.6 ug of genomic DNA. TCRdb's copy holds only in-frame clones and misses some; the assay was immunoSEQ multiplex PCR. Here the sample spans more than 1,100 clones, roughly 49% being singletons. Described time point: after neoadjuvant nivolumab, at surgical resection. Cohort: HPV-negative, locally advanced oral cavity squamous cell carcinoma patients. This sample was included in a study of neoadjuvant anti-PD-1 for oral cavity cancer. Study-level background: Patients without progression got a fourth dose around day 43.

V was trimmed by 4 bases and J by 5 bases, leaving 8 bases between them. Germline-derived CDR1 and CDR2 are MDHEN and SYDVKM. The CDR3 runs 12 residues. Study-wide findings and caveats: Greater tumor shrinkage accompanied bigger post-treatment sizes of preexisting clones.

The rearrangement links TRBV28 to TRBJ2-5; D is possibly TRBD2 (6 bases). The receptor comes from a person aged 35-79 years with oral cavity squamous cell carcinoma. Sample: tumor tissue, taken after nivolumab (anti-PD-1) treatment. CDR3 region: CASSWGVETQYF. The CDR3 nucleotides are TGTGCCAGCAGTTGGGGGGTCGAGACCCAGTACTTC.